This entry features one T cell receptor beta chain sequence. This clone appeared a single time. Its antigen is still unknown. Base qualities are not recorded, but no much larger clone differs from it by a single base. This specimen's time point label, interpreted: baseline before first vaccination. Vaccinee samples were obtained from the UK trials COV001 and COV002, which included a single-blind randomized controlled phase 2/3 trial of AZD1222 (ChAdOx1 nCoV-19) in healthy adults. For TCRbeta chain sequencing, PBMC samples from trial participants were taken at day 0 and at day 28 after the second dose. The CDR3 regions of human TCRbeta chains were analyzed by immunosequencing. For the original study's pipeline: Repertoire TCRs were matched against a reference library of SARS-CoV-2-specific TCRs generated with the MIRA antigen-specificity platform. Breadth was defined as the fraction of unique TCRs that were SARS-CoV-2-associated, and depth was defined as the fraction of total T cells that were SARS-CoV-2-associated. Each spike-specific TCR was assigned to its reactive spike region and to a CD4 or CD8 class using the MIRA data. Log10-transformed breadth and depth values were compared by one-way ANOVA with Sidak's multiple comparisons tests. TCRdb obtained this table from immuneACCESS and retained in-frame rearrangements with V and J assigned. These tables miss some clones; where compared with another copy, unresolved V genes account for less than half of the shortfall, and the remainder is unexplained. The V and J calls and clone size are taken from that table; D and trimming were inferred from the DNA. The sample table shows 150,000 to 200,000 clones, and roughly 88% are seen once. About 8% of the sample is taken by the ten largest.

Taken from the germline V gene, the CDR1 and CDR2 loops are MDHEN and SYDVKM. The CDR3 has 15 amino acids, counting the end cysteine and phenylalanine. The read is trimmed to its CDR3 DNA, 45 bases read in frame from base 1. Germline trimming amounts to 5 bases on V and 9 bases on J, with 9 as the count of junction bases outside the gene matches. This specimen comes from a study of T cell responses to AZD1222 COVID-19 vaccine (dated by TCRdb to the early 2020s). About the investigation overall: AZD1222 recipients given second doses at about 4 weeks or at about 12 weeks were pooled, since spike-specific TCR depth and breadth were not found to differ between the two schedules. A total of 230 to 250 trial participants underwent TCR sequencing, of whom 200 to 220 received two doses of AZD1222 and around 26 received two doses of the MenACWY control vaccine. Trial participants were enrolled by age into 18-55, 56-69 and 70-plus year subgroups, with roughly 160, 29 and 62 TCR-sequenced participants respectively. Study-level results and caveats: Because no day 14 peak-response samples were available, the repertoires could be characterized only after the peak T cell response. After two AZD1222 doses, both the breadth and the depth of spike-specific TCRs were significantly higher than at day 0 and than in MenACWY recipients. The whole spike protein was spanned by vaccine-associated CD4 TCRs, and dominant responses were seen in regions 160-218 and 743-854. Most participants were white British and females outnumbered males, and the authors suggested that clonal diversity may have been underestimated. In the small 56-69-year group, the increase in depth fell short of significance, most likely because of low power. Only 5 to 7 AZD1222 recipients were SARS-CoV-2 seropositive at baseline, limiting conclusions about previously exposed vaccinees. Reportedly, almost half of the unique spike-specific TCRs recognized epitopes lying outside the regions that are mutated in the B.1.351 and B.1.1.7 variants.

The source was peripheral blood, collected on day 0 of AZD1222 vaccination. This TCR was sampled from an adult in good health. The sequence links TRBV28 to TRBJ1-6; 8 central nucleotides agree with TRBD1. The CDR3: CASSQWTGLSSPLHF. The DNA is TGTGCCAGCAGTCAATGGACAGGGTTGAGTTCACCCCTCCACTTT. Reference TRBV28 and TRBJ1-6 genes cover what lies past the CDR3, so the full variable domain is DVKVTQSSRYLVKRTGEKVFLECVQDMDHENMFWYRQDPGLGLRLIYFSYDVKMKEKGDIPEGYSVSREKKERFSLILESASTNQTSMYLCASSQWTGLSSPLHFGNGTRLTVT.